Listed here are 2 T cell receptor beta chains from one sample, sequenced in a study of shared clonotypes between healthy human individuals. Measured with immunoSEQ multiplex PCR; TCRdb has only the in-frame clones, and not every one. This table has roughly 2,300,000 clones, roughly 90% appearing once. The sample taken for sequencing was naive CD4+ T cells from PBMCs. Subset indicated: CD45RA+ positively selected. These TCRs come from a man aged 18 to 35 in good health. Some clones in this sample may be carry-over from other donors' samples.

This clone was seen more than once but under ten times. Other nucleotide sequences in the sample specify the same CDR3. The CDR3 bases are TGTGCCAGCAGCAGTAGCGGACGAGACTACAATGAGCAGTTCTTC. Amino acids: CASSSSGRDYNEQFF. The J gene is TRBJ2-1, the V gene TRBV7-3, with D possibly matching TRBD2 (6 bases). Looked up from germline, CDR1 is SGHTA and CDR2 is FQGTGA. The ends were cut back, 5 bases at V and 3 bases at J, with 14 bases in the middle. The CDR3 has 15 amino acids.

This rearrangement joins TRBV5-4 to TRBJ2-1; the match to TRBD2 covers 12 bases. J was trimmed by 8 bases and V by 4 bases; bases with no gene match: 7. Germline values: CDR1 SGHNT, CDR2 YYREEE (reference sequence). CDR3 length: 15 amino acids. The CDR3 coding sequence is TGTGCCAGCAGCCTGACTAGCGGGAGTAGCGATGAGCAGTTCTTC. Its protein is CASSLTSGSSDEQFF.